The clone carrying this TCR beta chain was found a few times. Its target is not known. The CDR3 totals 17 residues. Trimming cost V 2 bases and J 0 bases, with 14 bases left between them. Germline loops: CDR1 SGHTA, CDR2 FQGNSA. Using immunoSEQ multiplex PCR, the repertoire was profiled, and TCRdb retains in-frame clones only, with some absent. The sample lists 25,000 to 35,000 clones; more than 65% were seen once. This sample is drawn from a study of T cells in narcolepsy. Overall study results and limits: Healthy controls reportedly lacked the autoreactive clonotypes serially found in patients' blood. Autoreactive HCRT-specific and TRIB2-specific clonotypes were marked in same-patient CSF-versus-blood CD4+ comparisons. Autoreactive clone sequences were missing from some blood memory CD4+ repertoires.

The sequencing sample was made of memory (CD45RA-) CD4+ T cells from blood. This rearrangement joins TRBV7-2 to TRBJ2-1, with D uncertain. The clonotype was recovered from a human donor in good health. CDR3 DNA: TGTGCCAGCAGCTTAAGTGTTCCGCCCAGCTCCTACAATGAGCAGTTCTTC. It is translated as CASSLSVPPSSYNEQFF.